These 29 T cell receptor beta chains were all obtained from the same sample, sequenced in a study of T cell changes during pregnancy in multiple sclerosis. Using immunoSEQ multiplex PCR, the repertoire was profiled, and TCRdb retains in-frame clones only, with some absent. The data contain approximately 60,000 clones, 94% of them singletons. Specimen: CD8+ T cells from peripheral blood mononuclear cells, collected in the third trimester of pregnancy. The receptors shown here come from a female donor with multiple sclerosis, enrolled in a pregnancy study.

This clone was detected only once. The chain joins TRBV7-9 to TRBJ1-1; D unresolved. The V end lost 1 base, the J end lost 11 bases, and 11 bases lay between the germline ends. The CDR3 is 12 residues long. The germline V gene has CDR1 SEHNR and CDR2 FQNEAQ (reference sequence). CDR3 bases: TGTGCCAGCAGCTTAGGACGGATGGAGGCTTTCTTT. Translating gives CASSLGRMEAFF.

The rearrangement links TRBV18 to TRBJ2-7, with D possibly matching TRBD1 (6 bases). With 4 bases removed from V and 6 bases from J, the gap between germline ends came to 22 bases. CDR1 is KGHSH, CDR2 LQKENI, per germline. The CDR3 runs 16 residues. DNA of the CDR3: TGTGCCAGCTCACAAAGAACACCCTTGAGGGGGTGCGAGCAGTACTTC. It encodes CASSQRTPLRGCEQYF. Variable domain in full (rest from reference TRBV18 and TRBJ2-7): NAGVMQNPRHLVRRRGQEARLRCSPMKGHSHVYWYRQLPEEGLKFMVYLQKENIIDESGMPKERFSAEFPKEGPSILRIQQVVRGDSAAYFCASSQRTPLRGCEQYFGPGTRLTVT.

This sequence joins TRBV4-1 and TRBJ1-1; the D is unclear. Trimming took off 0 bases at V and 0 bases at J, with 11 bases between the two ends. Germline CDR1 reads MGHRA; CDR2 reads YSYEKL. The CDR3 extends over 16 amino acids. Written as DNA, the CDR3 is TGCGCCAGCAGCCAAGAGGGCCCGATCATGAACACTGAAGCTTTCTTT. It encodes CASSQEGPIMNTEAFF.

This clone was counted a single time. This chain joins TRBV27 and TRBJ2-1; 9 bases line up with TRBD2. The CDR3 runs to 15 residues. The ends lost 6 bases at V and 1 base at J; junction bases unmatched: 4. Per the germline V gene, CDR1 is MNHEY and CDR2 is SMNVEV (reference sequence). The CDR3 is CASSSTSGSYNEQFF. DNA of the CDR3: TGTGCCAGCAGCTCCACTAGCGGGTCCTACAATGAGCAGTTCTTC.

The CDR3 nucleotides read TGTGCCAGCGGGGTGACCGGGACAGGGGTTGTTGGCTACACCTTC. The encoded protein is CASGVTGTGVVGYTF. This chain joins TRBV10-3 and TRBJ1-2; 10 nucleotides align to TRBD1. Germline CDR1 and CDR2: ENHRY and SYGVKD. With 10 bases clipped from V and 7 bases from J, the junction kept 15 bases outside the gene matches. This CDR3 has 15 residues.

The chain has TRBV28 and TRBJ1-5, with 9 bases identical to TRBD1. With 6 bases clipped from V and 2 bases from J, the junction kept 5 bases outside the gene matches. This CDR3 is 15 amino acids long. CDR1 is MDHEN, CDR2 SYDVKM, per germline. The chain's CDR3 is CASSLQGAGNQPQHF. The CDR3 nucleotides read TGTGCCAGCAGCCTACAGGGGGCTGGCAATCAGCCCCAGCATTTT.

A single count supports this clone. The CDR3 nucleotides are TGTGCCAGCAGTTCTAGGCTAGCGGGAGGGATAGAGACCCAGTACTTC. This gives the protein CASSSRLAGGIETQYF. This chain links TRBV27 with TRBJ2-5; TRBD2 agrees at 12 bases. The CDR3 has 16 amino acids. Germline V gene lookup returns CDR1 MNHEY and CDR2 SMNVEV (reference sequence). The V and J ends lost 4 bases and 4 bases, in that order; junction bases with no gene match: 7.

The chain recombines TRBV28 with TRBJ2-1; D is unclear. The germline V gene encodes CDR1 MDHEN and CDR2 SYDVKM. Trimming removed 3 bases at V and 4 bases at J, with 10 bases between. The CDR3 has 14 amino acids. CDR3 residues: CASSFQLRYNEQFF. CDR3 nucleotides: TGTGCCAGCAGTTTCCAGCTGCGGTACAATGAGCAGTTCTTC.

The J gene is TRBJ1-2, the V gene TRBV7-3; 9 bases line up with TRBD1. Germline CDR1 SGHTA, CDR2 FQGTGA. J was trimmed by 3 bases and V by 5 bases; bases with no gene match: 10. CDR3 length: 16 residues. The CDR3 DNA follows: TGTGCCAGCAGCCCCTCAATCGGGACAGGGTACTATGGCTACACCTTC. Translation: CASSPSIGTGYYGYTF.

This clone was detected only once. The chain employs TRBV7-3 and TRBJ2-1, with 13 bases identical to TRBD2. V shed 2 bases and J 8 bases; nucleotides not matched to a gene: 9. The CDR3 is 17 amino acids. From germline, CDR1 is SGHTA and CDR2 FQGTGA. The CDR3 sequence is CASSLAGLAGDVDEQFF. The CDR3 bases are TGTGCCAGCAGCTTAGCTGGACTAGCGGGAGATGTCGATGAGCAGTTCTTC.

This chain links TRBV7-2 with TRBJ2-7; TRBD1 aligns across 8 bases. Germline V gene lookup returns CDR1 SGHTA and CDR2 FQGNSA. J was trimmed by 3 bases and V by 5 bases; bases with no gene match: 9. This CDR3 has 15 amino acids. The CDR3 loop is CASSPTGTGVYEQYF. The CDR3, as DNA: TGTGCCAGCAGCCCGACCGGGACAGGCGTCTACGAGCAGTACTTC.

V gene TRBV6-6 combines with J gene TRBJ2-7, with 8 bases aligning to TRBD1. The CDR3 extends over 15 amino acids. Germline V gene sequence: CDR1 MNHNY, CDR2 SVGAGI (reference sequence). With 0 bases clipped from V and 4 bases from J, the junction kept 5 bases outside the gene matches. The DNA of the CDR3 is TGTGCCAGCAGTTACTCGACAGGGGTGGGGTACGAGCAGTACTTC. It codes for CASSYSTGVGYEQYF.

The rearrangement uses TRBV30 and TRBJ2-4; 10 bases align to TRBD2. Per germline, CDR1 GTSNPN and CDR2 SVGIG (reference sequence). J gave up 4 bases and V 2 bases, and 2 bases lay outside the gene matches. The CDR3 runs to 14 residues. CDR3 protein: CAWSQGLAKNIQYF. CDR3 DNA sequence: TGTGCCTGGAGTCAGGGACTAGCGAAAAACATTCAGTACTTC.

V is TRBV7-6 and J is TRBJ2-3, with 10 bases lining up with TRBD2. The germline V gene has CDR1 SGHVS and CDR2 FNYEAQ. This CDR3 spans 13 amino acids. Trimming at V came to 4 bases and at J to 12 bases, leaving 7 bases not matched to a gene. DNA of the CDR3: TGTGCCAGCAGCTGGTCCACTAGCGGGACCCAGTATTTT. It yields the protein CASSWSTSGTQYF. Supplemented by reference TRBV7-6 and TRBJ2-3, the full variable domain reads GAGVSQSPRYKVTKRGQDVALRCDPISGHVSLYWYRQALGQGPEFLTYFNYEAQQDKSGLPNDRFSAERPEGSISTLTIQRTEQRDSAMYRCASSWSTSGTQYFGPGTRLTVL.

This CDR3 is CASRLGLADNNEQFF. DNA of the CDR3: TGTGCCAGCAGGCTAGGACTAGCGGACAACAATGAGCAGTTCTTC. The chain couples TRBV11-3 to TRBJ2-1; TRBD2 matches 10 bases. Germline V CDR1 and CDR2: SGHNT, YENEEA. This CDR3 comprises 15 residues. V was pared by 6 bases and J by 5 bases, with 7 bases of the junction left unmatched.

The J gene is TRBJ1-1, the V gene TRBV10-1; D is unresolved. This CDR3 is built from 15 residues. The germline CDR1 and CDR2 sequences are WNHNN and SYGVQD (reference sequence). With 3 bases removed from V and 4 bases from J, the gap between germline ends came to 15 bases. CDR3: CASSDHSRAVTEAFF. The DNA for the CDR3 is TGCGCCAGCAGTGACCACAGTCGAGCGGTCACTGAAGCTTTCTTT.

The chain couples TRBV5-1 to TRBJ2-3, with 7 bases that match TRBD1. This CDR3 has 15 amino acids. Trimming removed 0 bases from V and 7 bases from J; junction bases left unmatched: 8. From germline, CDR1 is SGHRS and CDR2 YFSETQ. CDR3 amino acids: CASSLGTGTVNTQYF. For the CDR3, the DNA is TGCGCCAGCAGCTTGGGGACCGGGACAGTAAATACGCAGTATTTT.

The rearrangement joins TRBV10-2 to TRBJ2-7; a weak D match, TRBD1 (5 bases). Germline CDR1 WSHSY, CDR2 SAAADI. Trimming shortened V by 3 bases and J by 1 base, and 16 bases separated the two germline ends. The CDR3 totals 16 residues. CDR3 DNA: TGCGCCAGCAGTGATTTCCAGGGTGTCAAGTCCTACGAGCAGTACTTC. As protein: CASSDFQGVKSYEQYF.

The chain joins TRBV11-2 to TRBJ1-3; 7 nucleotides agree with TRBD1. V trimming: 5 bases; J trimming: 0 bases; junction bases outside the gene matches: 13. Germline V gene sequence: CDR1 SGHAT, CDR2 FQNNGV. The CDR3 spans 18 residues. Written as DNA, the CDR3 is TGTGCCAGCAGCGGCCAGGGACAGCTATATGACTCTGGAAACACCATATATTTT. Its protein is CASSGQGQLYDSGNTIYF.

The chain is built from TRBV19 and TRBJ2-1, with D maybe TRBD1 (6 bases). Germline lookup yields CDR1 LNHDA and CDR2 SQIVND (reference sequence). V was clipped by 7 bases and J by 4 bases, with 17 bases between them. The CDR3 has 15 amino acids. This CDR3 is CASNPVDRPYNEQFF. The CDR3 bases are TGTGCCAGTAACCCTGTAGACAGGCCTTACAATGAGCAGTTCTTC.

CDR3 sequence: CASSYGTSGKIAEQYF. The CDR3 region has the DNA TGTGCCAGCAGTTACGGGACTAGCGGGAAAATTGCGGAGCAGTACTTC. The chain is built from TRBV6-5 and TRBJ2-7; 13 bases align to TRBD2. V shed 2 bases, J shed 7 bases, and the junction held 8 bases outside the gene matches. This CDR3 contains 16 residues. Germline CDR1 is MNHEY and CDR2 is SVGAGI.

V and J are TRBV7-6 and TRBJ2-3; TRBD2 agrees at 7 bases. Germline V gives CDR1 SGHVS, CDR2 FNYEAQ. The V and J ends lost 0 bases and 4 bases, in that order; junction bases with no gene match: 4. This CDR3 region has 15 residues. The CDR3 DNA reads TGTGCCAGCAGCTTAGCGGGAGGGTATGCAGATACGCAGTATTTT. The encoded protein is CASSLAGGYADTQYF.

The chain employs TRBV5-6 and TRBJ1-4; possibly TRBD1 for D (5 bases). The germline gives CDR1 SGHDT, CDR2 YYEEEE. CDR3 length: 14 residues. Trimming took 1 base from V and 6 from J, leaving 10 bases between them. CDR3 in DNA: TGTGCCAGCAGCTTGCAGGGTTTGGATGAAAAACTGTTTTTT. Its protein product is CASSLQGLDEKLFF. Full variable domain (rest looked up from reference TRBV5-6 and TRBJ1-4): DAGVTQSPTHLIKTRGQQVTLRCSPKSGHDTVSWYQQALGQGPQFIFQYYEEEERQRGNFPDRFSGHQFPNYSSELNVNALLLGDSALYLCASSLQGLDEKLFFGSGTQLSVL.

This clone is termed medium-sized. This chain joins TRBV4-1 and TRBJ1-1; D gene ambiguous. V shed 4 bases and J shed 4 bases, with 22 bases lying between them. The germline V gene encodes CDR1 MGHRA and CDR2 YSYEKL. The CDR3 is 17 amino acids. The CDR3 coding sequence is TGCGCCAGCAGCCTCTATCCGCAGTTTGGGAGAAGCACTGAAGCTTTCTTT. Translated: CASSLYPQFGRSTEAFF.

This clone was recorded once. This sequence joins TRBV4-1 and TRBJ1-2; 8 bases agree with TRBD1. Germline V gene data show CDR1 as MGHRA and CDR2 as YSYEKL. Losses at the gene ends were 0 bases for V and 4 bases for J; bases not matched to a gene: 4. CDR3 size: 15 residues. The CDR3 DNA follows: TGCGCCAGCAGCCAAGATGGGGACAGGAGCTATGGCTACACCTTC. Translating it yields CASSQDGDRSYGYTF.

DNA of the CDR3: TGTGCCAGCAGTGAAACTAGCGGAGTGACAGATACGCAGTATTTT. Its translation: CASSETSGVTDTQYF. The rearrangement joins TRBV6-4 to TRBJ2-3; 8 positions match TRBD2. Germline CDR1 MRHNA, CDR2 SNTAGT. This CDR3 has 15 residues. V was clipped by 3 bases and J by 3 bases; unmatched bases: 5.

The V call is TRBV28, the J call TRBJ1-1; D is possibly TRBD1 (5 bases). Trimming took 3 bases from V and 2 from J, leaving 10 bases between them. The germline CDR1 and CDR2 sequences are MDHEN and SYDVKM. CDR3 length equals 14 residues. The CDR3 reads CASSFGGENTEAFF. DNA for the CDR3: TGTGCCAGCAGTTTCGGGGGGGAAAACACTGAAGCTTTCTTT.

This sequence joins TRBV19 and TRBJ1-5; D uncertain. The CDR3 covers 17 residues. Trimming pared 1 base from V and 0 bases from J, leaving 13 bases between. Germline CDR1 LNHDA, CDR2 SQIVND (reference sequence). CDR3 in DNA: TGTGCCAGTAGTATAGCCCTGACAAGCTATAGCAATCAGCCCCAGCATTTT. It translates to CASSIALTSYSNQPQHF.

The chain's CDR3 is CASSLVTSGNNEQFF. The CDR3 region has the DNA TGTGCCAGCAGTTTGGTAACTAGCGGTAACAATGAGCAGTTCTTC. The chain has TRBV27 and TRBJ2-1; 8 nucleotides match TRBD2. The CDR3 length is 15 residues. Germline V gene lookup returns CDR1 MNHEY and CDR2 SMNVEV (reference sequence). V shed 3 bases, J shed 5 bases, and the junction held 6 bases outside the gene matches.